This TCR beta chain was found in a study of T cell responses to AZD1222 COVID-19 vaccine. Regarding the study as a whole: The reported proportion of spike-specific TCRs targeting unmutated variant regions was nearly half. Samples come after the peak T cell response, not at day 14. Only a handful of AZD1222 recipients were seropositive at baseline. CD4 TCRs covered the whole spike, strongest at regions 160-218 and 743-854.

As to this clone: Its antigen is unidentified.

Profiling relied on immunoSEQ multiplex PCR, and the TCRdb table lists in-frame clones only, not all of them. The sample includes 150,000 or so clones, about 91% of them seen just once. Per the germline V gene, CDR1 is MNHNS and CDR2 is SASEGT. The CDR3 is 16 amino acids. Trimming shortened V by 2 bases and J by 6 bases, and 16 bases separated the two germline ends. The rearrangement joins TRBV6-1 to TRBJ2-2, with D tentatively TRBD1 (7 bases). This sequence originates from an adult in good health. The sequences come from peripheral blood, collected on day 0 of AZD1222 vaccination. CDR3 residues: CASSERRGLVAGELFF. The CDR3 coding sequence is TGTGCCAGCAGTGAAAGGAGGGGGCTCGTCGCCGGGGAGCTGTTTTTT.